This entry lists 10 T cell receptor beta chains sequenced from one sample in a study of T cells expressing NK-cell markers. TCRdb re-called the 5' RACE reads, yielding one record per CDR3 amino acid sequence without DNA. The table counts 550,000 to 600,000 distinct CDR3 sequences; under 4.5% lies in the top ten. What was sequenced was blood T cells: a sorted CD56 or NKG2C T cell subset, CD4+ or CD8+ T cells, or bulk PBMC T cells (not recorded which). Receptors were obtained from a man between 18 and 29 years old in good health.

V is TRBV7-2 and J is TRBJ2-2; no DNA is available, so the TRBD2 call from TCRdb remains unchecked. The CDR3 contains 16 residues. Germline CDR1 reads SGHTA; CDR2 reads FQGNSA. CDR3 in amino acids: CASSPKTSGKTGELFF.

The rearrangement joins TRBV7-8 to TRBJ2-1; TCRdb's D call of TRBD1 is untestable without DNA. CDR3 length: 15 residues. Germline lookup yields CDR1 SGHVS and CDR2 FQNEAQ. The CDR3 loop reads CASSHRKDSGNEQFF.

The V gene is TRBV29-1, the J gene TRBJ2-5; TCRdb outputs TRBD2, but without DNA this stays unchecked. This CDR3 is built from 13 residues. The V gene's germline CDR1 is SQVTM and CDR2 ANQGSEA. This CDR3 is CSVGAGGGETQYF. The full variable domain, rest sourced from reference TRBV29-1 and TRBJ2-5, is SAVISQKPSRDICQRGTSLTIQCQVDSQVTMMFWYRQQPGQSLTLIATANQGSEATYESGFVIDKFPISRPNLTFSTLTVSNMSPEDSSIYLCSVGAGGGETQYFGPGTRLLVL.

The chain couples TRBV4-3 to TRBJ2-7. This CDR3 spans 15 amino acids. CDR1 and CDR2 from the germline V gene are LGHNA and YSLEER. This CDR3 is CASSQDRRGYYEQYF.

The chain joins TRBV5-5 to TRBJ2-1; TCRdb names TRBD1, which stays unverified in the absence of DNA. Germline V gene sequence: CDR1 SGHKS, CDR2 YYEKEE (reference sequence). The CDR3 covers 18 residues. The CDR3 spells CASSLVTGTRSAYNEQFF. Complete variable domain (other parts from reference TRBV5-5 and TRBJ2-1): DAGVTQSPTHLIKTRGQQVTLRCSPISGHKSVSWYQQVLGQGPQFIFQYYEKEERGRGNFPDRFSARQFPNYSSELNVNALLLGDSALYLCASSLVTGTRSAYNEQFFGPGTRLTVL.

This sequence joins TRBV3-1 and TRBJ2-3; there is no DNA to check the TCRdb D call of TRBD2. Germline-derived CDR1 and CDR2 are LGHDT and YNNKEL (reference sequence). This CDR3 region has 16 residues. CDR3 residues: CASSPRLAGAGDTQYF.

The rearrangement joins TRBV7-6 to TRBJ2-7; TCRdb's assignment of TRBD1 cannot be checked, as there is no DNA. CDR1 is SGHVS and CDR2 is FNYEAQ in the germline V gene. The CDR3 sequence is 14 residues long. This chain's CDR3 is CASSSGTRSYEQYF.

V usage is TRBV18 and J usage is TRBJ1-1; the TRBD1 assignment by TCRdb is unverifiable without DNA. Germline V gene lookup returns CDR1 KGHSH and CDR2 LQKENI. The CDR3 consists of 17 residues. The CDR3 spells CASSPSGQGVGNTEAFF.

V gene TRBV14 combines with J gene TRBJ1-6. Germline assignment: CDR1 SGHDN and CDR2 FVKESK. The CDR3 has 14 amino acids. The CDR3 region is CASSQGLNNSPLHF.

The chain is built from TRBV4-3 and TRBJ2-1; TCRdb reports TRBD2, a call that lacks DNA to check it against. Germline CDR1 is LGHNA and CDR2 is YSLEER. The CDR3 sequence is 18 residues long. The CDR3 loop is CASSQSRLAGTIGNEQFF.